This passage covers 22 T cell receptor beta chains from one sample sequenced in a study of regulatory T cells in long-lasting Graves disease. The time point was: newly diagnosed GD, antithyroid drugs for less than 3 months. The TCR library was made from RNA extracted from PBMCs. The TCR beta library used iRepertoire HTBI primers with Arm-PCR amplification of CDR3. TCRdb fed the multiplex PCR reads into MiXCR, producing one record per CDR3 protein. The sample consists of hundreds of thousands of distinct CDR3 sequences, 15% to 19% of them appearing once. The sample here was peripheral blood mononuclear cells (PBMCs), taken at new diagnosis, from a patient treated with antithyroid drugs. The receptor source for this set is a female donor with Graves disease.

This clonotype was picked up a small number of times. The chain links TRBV19 to TRBJ2-1, with D possibly being TRBD1 or TRBD2 (5 bases each). The CDR3 spans 15 residues. The germline V gene encodes CDR1 LNHDA and CDR2 SQIVND (reference sequence). Trimming took 7 bases from V and 2 from J, leaving 15 bases between them. The CDR3 loop is CASKGSTGPYNEQFF. CDR3 DNA: TGTGCCAGTAAAGGGTCAACGGGGCCCTACAATGAGCAGTTCTTC. Together with reference TRBV19 and TRBJ2-1, the CDR3 gives the full variable domain: DGGITQSPKYLFRKEGQNVTLSCEQNLNHDAMYWYRQDPGQGLRLIYYSQIVNDFQKGDIAEGYSVSREKKESFPLTVTSAQKNPTAFYLCASKGSTGPYNEQFFGPGTRLTVL.

The sample holds many counts of this clonotype. The rearrangement uses TRBV27 and TRBJ2-1, with D maybe TRBD1 (7 bases). The CDR3 length is 14 residues. V was shortened by 4 bases and J by 6 bases, with 13 bases between the two germline ends. CDR1 and CDR2 (germline): MNHEY, SMNVEV (reference sequence). CDR3 residues: CASSSGGIPNEQFF. DNA of the CDR3: TGTGCCAGCAGTTCAGGGGGGATCCCCAATGAGCAGTTCTTC.

Here the CDR3 reads CSVAWTDTYEQYF. For the CDR3, the DNA is TGCAGCGTTGCATGGACTGACACCTACGAGCAGTACTTC. The chain recombines TRBV29-1 with TRBJ2-7; tentative D call: TRBD2 (5 bases). CDR3 length: 13 residues. Germline V gene lookup returns CDR1 SQVTM and CDR2 ANQGSEA. Trimming took off 4 bases at V and 2 bases at J, with 12 bases between the two ends.

This clonotype was picked up many times. V gene TRBV6-5 combines with J gene TRBJ1-1; D is uncertain. The CDR3 runs 13 residues. Germline CDR1 and CDR2: MNHEY and SVGAGI. The V and J ends lost 4 bases and 4 bases respectively, with 10 bases between them. CDR3 in amino acids: CASSSSEFTEAFF. The CDR3 DNA reads as TGTGCCAGCAGTTCCTCCGAGTTCACTGAAGCTTTCTTT.

At least ten counts were recorded for this clonotype. The chain links TRBV5-1 to TRBJ2-7; TRBD1 aligns across 9 bases. Per germline, CDR1 SGHRS and CDR2 YFSETQ. The ends lost 3 bases at V and 3 bases at J; junction bases unmatched: 16. The CDR3 length is 18 residues. The CDR3 region has the DNA TGCGCCAGCAGCTCGGTGCTTTCCGGGACAGGGACCCACTACGAGCAGTACTTC. This sequence encodes CASSSVLSGTGTHYEQYF.

This clonotype was seen ten or more times. The J gene is TRBJ2-7, the V gene TRBV12-3 or TRBV12-4; D may correspond to TRBD1 or TRBD2 (6 bases each). V was cut by 4 bases and J by 3 bases, with 16 bases left in between. CDR3 length: 15 residues. CDR3 nucleotide sequence: TGTGCCAGCAGTTCTACGCGGGACAAACTCTACGAGCAGTACTTC. This gives the protein CASSSTRDKLYEQYF.

This clonotype was picked up a small number of times. This chain uses TRBV27 with TRBJ2-1, with D possibly called TRBD1 or TRBD2 (5 bases each). Germline V gene lookup returns CDR1 MNHEY and CDR2 SMNVEV (reference sequence). The V and J ends lost 2 bases and 4 bases respectively, with 18 bases between them. The CDR3 has 17 amino acids. The CDR3 spells CASSLVFGAGDYNEQFF. As DNA, the CDR3 is TGTGCCAGCAGTTTAGTTTTCGGGGCAGGAGATTACAATGAGCAGTTCTTC.

This clonotype has only a few counts. This sequence joins TRBV9 and TRBJ1-2, with a possible D match to TRBD1 (6 bases). V was cut by 4 bases and J by 5 bases, with 18 bases left in between. Germline V CDR1 and CDR2: SGDLS, YYNGEE. The CDR3 has 15 residues. CDR3 DNA: TGTGCCAGCAGCCCGGGTGGGGGCGAGGGGTATGGCTACACCTTC. This sequence encodes CASSPGGGEGYGYTF.

This clonotype was counted a few times. The rearrangement joins TRBV7-9 to TRBJ2-1, with TRBD2 matching 14 bases. The CDR3 has 14 residues. Unmatched junction bases numbered 4, after V lost 11 bases and J lost 4 bases. CDR1 SEHNR and CDR2 FQNEAQ come from the germline V gene (reference sequence). The CDR3 sequence is CAGGTSGRYNEQFF. For the CDR3, the DNA is TGTGCCGGTGGGACTAGCGGGAGATACAATGAGCAGTTCTTC.

Many counts were recorded for this clonotype. This rearrangement joins TRBV28 to TRBJ2-1, with 7 bases aligning to TRBD2. The CDR3 consists of 15 residues. Germline V gene lookup returns CDR1 MDHEN and CDR2 SYDVKM. Germline trimming cut 1 base from V and 7 bases from J; bases unmatched to any gene: 7. The CDR3 here is CASSLSGGSANEQFF. As DNA, the CDR3 is TGTGCCAGCAGTTTATCGGGCGGGAGTGCAAATGAGCAGTTCTTC. The entire variable domain, with the rest obtained from reference TRBV28 and TRBJ2-1, is as follows: DVKVTQSSRYLVKRTGEKVFLECVQDMDHENMFWYRQDPGLGLRLIYFSYDVKMKEKGDIPEGYSVSREKKERFSLILESASTNQTSMYLCASSLSGGSANEQFFGPGTRLTVL.

In its sample, this clonotype was seen many times. CDR3 protein: CASSQDLRDRVYGYTF. The CDR3 coding sequence is TGTGCCAGCAGCCAAGATTTGAGGGACAGGGTGTATGGCTACACCTTC. The chain links TRBV3-1 to TRBJ1-2; 9 nucleotides line up with TRBD1. The CDR3 covers 16 residues. The junction had 7 bases not matched to a gene; V was cut back by 0 bases and J by 5 bases. Germline V gene lookup returns CDR1 LGHDT and CDR2 YNNKEL (reference sequence).

This clonotype has a count of ten or more. The V gene is TRBV27, the J gene TRBJ1-1, with a possible D match to TRBD1 (5 bases). The germline V gene encodes CDR1 MNHEY and CDR2 SMNVEV (reference sequence). The CDR3 runs to 15 residues. Trimming pared 5 bases from V and 5 bases from J, leaving 18 bases between. DNA of the CDR3: TGTGCCAGCAGTCGCGGGACCCAGGGAGGGACTGAAGCTTTCTTT. Translation gives CASSRGTQGGTEAFF.

This clonotype has a count of ten or more. The chain uses TRBV12-3 or TRBV12-4 and TRBJ1-2, with D unresolved. The ends were cut back, 6 bases at V and 4 bases at J, with 12 bases in the middle. CDR3 length: 13 residues. CDR3 residues: CASSISGPYGYTF. The CDR3 DNA reads as TGTGCCAGCAGCATCTCCGGGCCCTATGGCTACACCTTC.

This clonotype was observed many times. The chain has TRBV24-1 and TRBJ2-5; D possibly corresponds to TRBD1 (5 bases). The CDR3 covers 15 residues. V was pared by 5 bases and J by 5 bases, with 17 bases between. The germline gives CDR1 KGHDR, CDR2 SFDVKD. The CDR3 DNA reads as TGTGCCACCAGTGTCAAACAGGACACTCGGGAGACCCAGTACTTC. It specifies CATSVKQDTRETQYF.

In this sample, this clonotype turned up many times. The chain couples TRBV11-2 to TRBJ1-2; no firm D call. Germline lookup yields CDR1 SGHAT and CDR2 FQNNGV. CDR3 length: 16 residues. Trimming removed 0 bases from V and 0 bases from J, with 11 bases in between. CDR3 in amino acids: CASSLEPGASNYGYTF. CDR3 bases: TGTGCCAGCAGCTTAGAACCAGGAGCATCTAACTATGGCTACACCTTC.

This clonotype has a count of ten or more. The chain uses TRBV5-6 and TRBJ2-1, with 8 bases aligning to TRBD2. Germline V CDR1 and CDR2: SGHDT, YYEEEE. The J segment lost 9 bases and the V segment lost 4 bases, leaving 18 bases of the junction unmatched. CDR3 length: 17 amino acids. CDR3 in DNA: TGTGCCAGCAGCATCCCCGGAGCCGCGGGGGGCCCACTTGAGCAGTTCTTC. Its protein is CASSIPGAAGGPLEQFF.

This clonotype has a count of ten or more. The V call is TRBV12-3 or TRBV12-4, the J call TRBJ1-4, with 8 positions matching TRBD1. Unmatched junction bases numbered 11, after V lost 9 bases and J lost 8 bases. The CDR3 has 14 residues. This chain's CDR3 is CARKRTGSYEKLFF. The CDR3 nucleotides read TGTGCCAGAAAGAGGACAGGGAGTTACGAAAAACTGTTTTTT.

This clonotype was picked up many times. J is TRBJ2-3 and V is TRBV7-2; no firm D call. Germline lookup yields CDR1 SGHTA and CDR2 FQGNSA. CDR3 length: 15 residues. Trimming removed 2 bases at V and 3 bases at J, with 12 bases between. CDR3 coding DNA: TGTGCCAGCAGCTTAATCCCATTAACGACAGATACGCAGTATTTT. Amino acid sequence: CASSLIPLTTDTQYF. Full variable domain (rest looked up from reference TRBV7-2 and TRBJ2-3): GAGVSQSPSNKVTEKGKDVELRCDPISGHTALYWYRQSLGQGLEFLIYFQGNSAPDKSGLPSDRFSAERTGGSVSTLTIQRTQQEDSAVYLCASSLIPLTTDTQYFGPGTRLTVL.

There are many counts of this clonotype. This sequence joins TRBV29-1 and TRBJ2-5; D may correspond to TRBD1 or TRBD2 (7 bases each). Trimming took off 5 bases at V and 0 bases at J, with 19 bases between the two ends. Germline V gene sequence: CDR1 SQVTM, CDR2 ANQGSEA. The CDR3 covers 16 residues. CDR3 in DNA: TGCAGCGTTCCCCAGGGGGGGCGTGACTACCAAGAGACCCAGTACTTC. This gives the protein CSVPQGGRDYQETQYF. Filled out from reference TRBV29-1 and TRBJ2-5, the complete variable domain reads SAVISQKPSRDICQRGTSLTIQCQVDSQVTMMFWYRQQPGQSLTLIATANQGSEATYESGFVIDKFPISRPNLTFSTLTVSNMSPEDSSIYLCSVPQGGRDYQETQYFGPGTRLLVL.

This clonotype occurred many times. This chain joins TRBV27 and TRBJ1-6; D ambiguous. CDR3 length equals 12 residues. V was trimmed by 1 base and J by 9 bases, leaving 4 bases between them. CDR1 and CDR2 from the germline V gene are MNHEY and SMNVEV (reference sequence). In nucleotides, the CDR3 is TGTGCCAGCAGTTTATTAGGTTCACCCCTCCACTTT. Translated: CASSLLGSPLHF.

This clonotype has a count of ten or more. This chain uses TRBV11-2 with TRBJ1-6; no clear D. Trimming removed 6 bases at V and 8 bases at J, with 11 bases between. Germline V gene lookup returns CDR1 SGHAT and CDR2 FQNNGV. CDR3 length: 13 residues. CDR3 coding DNA: TGTGCCAGCAGAAAAGAGGGCCATTCACCCCTCCACTTT. This encodes CASRKEGHSPLHF.

This clonotype has a count of ten or more. The genes are TRBV2 and TRBJ1-1; TRBD1 matches 10 bases. V lost 0 bases to trimming and J lost 3 bases; unmatched junction nucleotides: 1. The CDR3 runs to 15 residues. The germline V gene encodes CDR1 SNHLY and CDR2 FYNNEI. In DNA, the CDR3 is TGTGCCAGCAGTGAAGCCGGGACAGGGGACACTGAAGCTTTCTTT. It yields the protein CASSEAGTGDTEAFF.